These 32 T cell receptor beta chains were sequenced from one sample in a study of CD8+CD57+ T cells in acquired aplastic anemia. Profiling of TCR beta VDJ combinations and CDR3 sequences used genomic DNA as template. TCRdb reanalysed the reads using MiXCR and keeps one entry per CDR3 protein. The repertoire holds about 210,000 distinct CDR3 sequences, with 30% to 40% as singletons. Material: sorted CD4+, CD8+, or CD8+CD57+ T cells (not recorded which) from PBMCs. Receptors originate from a human donor in good health, serving as a control.

In its sample, this clonotype was seen once. V and J are TRBV7-2 and TRBJ1-2; the D gene is possibly TRBD1 (6 bases). CDR3 length equals 13 residues. V was shortened by 2 bases and J by 5 bases, with 9 bases between the two germline ends. CDR1 is SGHTA and CDR2 is FQGNSA in the germline V gene. Here the CDR3 reads CASSLNRAYGYTF. CDR3 DNA sequence: TGTGCCAGCAGCTTAAACAGGGCGTATGGCTACACCTTC. The full variable domain, rest sourced from reference TRBV7-2 and TRBJ1-2, is GAGVSQSPSNKVTEKGKDVELRCDPISGHTALYWYRQSLGQGLEFLIYFQGNSAPDKSGLPSDRFSAERTGGSVSTLTIQRTQQEDSAVYLCASSLNRAYGYTFGSGTRLTVV.

Worth noting for this clonotype: A read error may explain this, as a much larger clone is one base away. The V and J genes are TRBV19 and TRBJ1-5, with a tentative D call TRBD1 (5 bases). CDR3 length: 16 amino acids. Germline V CDR1 and CDR2: LNHDA, SQIVND (reference sequence). The CDR3: CVSSIGLGDQSWPQHF. The CDR3, as DNA: TGTGTCAGTAGTATAGGGTTAGGGGACCAATCTTGGCCCCAGCATTTT.

This clonotype was counted ten times or more. The rearrangement uses TRBV19 and TRBJ1-5; D gene unclear. V was shortened by 5 bases and J by 6 bases, with 14 bases between the two germline ends. The CDR3 contains 14 residues. Germline V gene sequence: CDR1 LNHDA, CDR2 SQIVND (reference sequence). The CDR3 DNA reads as TGTGCCAGTAGTCTCTCTTCGGGGTTTCAGCCCCAGCATTTT. Encoded protein: CASSLSSGFQPQHF.

This clonotype showed up many times. The rearrangement uses TRBV25-1 and TRBJ2-3; 7 bases agree with TRBD2. V dropped 4 bases and J dropped 4; count of bases not matched to a gene: 29. The germline CDR1 and CDR2 sequences are MGHDK and SYGVNS. The CDR3 spans 22 residues. CDR3 in DNA: TGTGCCAGCAGTGCTTCCGCGGGGGACCGGGTCCCAGTACGCAGCTTCGCAGATACGCAGTATTTT. This encodes CASSASAGDRVPVRSFADTQYF. The full variable domain, completed using reference TRBV25-1 and TRBJ2-3, is EADIYQTPRYLVIGTGKKITLECSQTMGHDKMYWYQQDPGMELHLIHYSYGVNSTEKGDLSSESTVSRIRTEHFPLTLESARPSHTSQYLCASSASAGDRVPVRSFADTQYFGPGTRLTVL.

The chain employs TRBV11-1 and TRBJ1-2, with 8 bases lining up with TRBD1. V shed 3 bases, J shed 4 bases, and the junction held 13 bases outside the gene matches. The CDR3 is made up of 17 amino acids. The germline V gene encodes CDR1 SGHAT and CDR2 FQDESV (reference sequence). CDR3 residues: CASSLEPGGNPSYGYTF. CDR3 in DNA: TGTGCCAGCAGCTTGGAGCCAGGGGGCAATCCCTCCTATGGCTACACCTTC.

J is TRBJ1-4 and V is TRBV12-5, with 9 positions matching TRBD1. There are 18 residues in the CDR3. Looked up from germline, CDR1 is LGHNT and CDR2 is FRNRAP. The V segment lost 4 bases and the J segment 10 bases; nucleotides outside the gene matches: 19. This chain's CDR3 is CASGSLQGAQGPDGKLFF. The CDR3 DNA is TGTGCTAGTGGTTCCTTACAGGGGGCGCAAGGTCCCGATGGAAAACTGTTTTTT.

In its sample, this clonotype was seen many times. The rearrangement uses TRBV6-5 and TRBJ1-2; TRBD1 is a possible D gene (5 bases). In germline, CDR1 is MNHEY, CDR2 SVGAGI. The V end was cut by 4 bases, the J end by 2 bases, with 14 bases between. CDR3 size: 15 residues. In nucleotides, the CDR3 is TGTGCCAGCAGTTTTGCCCAGGGTACCAACTATGGCTACACCTTC. Encoded protein: CASSFAQGTNYGYTF.

This clonotype was detected only a few times. The V and J genes are TRBV10-2 and TRBJ2-1; TRBD2 matches 13 bases. This CDR3 has 16 residues. Looked up from germline, CDR1 is WSHSY and CDR2 is SAAADI. V shed 11 bases and J 2 bases; nucleotides not matched to a gene: 9. The CDR3 sequence: CAARGLAGVPYNEQFF. The CDR3 bases are TGCGCCGCCCGAGGACTAGCGGGAGTCCCCTACAATGAGCAGTTCTTC.

This chain uses TRBV20-1 with TRBJ2-3; TRBD2 matches at 11 bases. After removal of 6 bases from V and 4 bases from J, the junction contained 18 bases not matched to a gene. CDR1 DFQATT and CDR2 SNEGSKA come from the germline V gene (reference sequence). The CDR3 extends over 18 amino acids. The CDR3 bases are TGCAGTGCCCGAACCGTGCGGCTAGCGGGGGGCCTACCAGATACGCAGTATTTT. Translating it yields CSARTVRLAGGLPDTQYF.

This chain connects TRBV29-1 to TRBJ2-1, with D maybe TRBD2 (7 bases). The J call may be mistaken, given a closer DNA end match to TRBJ2-7. The CDR3 is 13 amino acids. Germline CDR1 SQVTM, CDR2 ANQGSEA. The CDR3 sequence: CSVVHRGGTEQYF. In DNA, the CDR3 is TGCAGCGTTGTACATCGCGGGGGCACCGAGCAGTACTTC.

This clonotype was seen more than once but under ten times. This rearrangement joins TRBV27 to TRBJ1-5; D is perhaps TRBD1 (5 bases). Germline V gives CDR1 MNHEY, CDR2 SMNVEV (reference sequence). The CDR3 runs 15 residues. V dropped 4 bases and J dropped 7 bases, with 17 bases sitting between them. CDR3 amino acids: CASSYGTASGQPQHF. CDR3 DNA sequence: TGTGCCAGCAGTTACGGGACCGCCTCAGGACAGCCCCAGCATTTT.

This clonotype was observed at least ten times. The chain combines TRBV10-2 with TRBJ1-2; 9 bases map to TRBD1. Per germline, CDR1 WSHSY and CDR2 SAAADI. The CDR3 runs 13 residues. Unmatched junction bases numbered 7, after V lost 7 bases and J lost 7 bases. The CDR3: CASMEGQGGGYTF. DNA of the CDR3: TGCGCCAGCATGGAGGGACAGGGAGGTGGCTACACCTTC.

This clonotype has ten or more counts. The chain is built from TRBV20-1 and TRBJ2-7, with 7 bases that match TRBD1. V shed 7 bases and J 4 bases; nucleotides not matched to a gene: 7. The CDR3 is 12 residues long. Germline CDR1 reads DFQATT; CDR2 reads SNEGSKA (reference sequence). In nucleotides, the CDR3 is TGCAGTGTAAGTCAGGGACAGTACGAGCAGTACTTC. The encoded protein is CSVSQGQYEQYF.

This clonotype appeared a few times. The chain employs TRBV18 and TRBJ1-1; D not resolved. The CDR3 consists of 12 residues. CDR1 KGHSH and CDR2 LQKENI come from the germline V gene. Trimming cost V 3 bases and J 3 bases, with 5 bases left between them. The CDR3 nucleotides read TGTGCCAGCTCACCTCCGTACACTGAAGCTTTCTTT. It is translated as CASSPPYTEAFF.

The chain is built from TRBV19 and TRBJ2-7; D is perhaps TRBD1 (6 bases). Trimming took 6 bases from V and 7 from J, leaving 10 bases between them. Germline CDR1 LNHDA, CDR2 SQIVND (reference sequence). The CDR3 is 11 amino acids. The chain's CDR3 is CASRGGREQYF. The CDR3 DNA is TGTGCCAGTAGAGGGGGAAGAGAGCAGTACTTC.

A remark on this clonotype: A read error may explain this, as a much larger clone is one base away. This chain uses TRBV5-4 with TRBJ2-7; 8 bases fit TRBD1. Germline CDR1 is SGHNT and CDR2 is YYREEE (reference sequence). The CDR3 spans 14 residues. The CDR3 reads CASRVIGQGDERYF. The DNA for the CDR3 is TGTGCCAGCAGGGTAATAGGACAGGGCGACGAGCGGTACTTC.

This clonotype occurred many times. The chain is built from TRBV7-9 and TRBJ2-2; TRBD2 matches at 13 bases. Germline V CDR1 and CDR2: SEHNR, FQNEAQ (reference sequence). Trimming at V came to 3 bases and at J to 7 bases, leaving 2 bases not matched to a gene. The CDR3 loop spans 15 amino acids. The CDR3 sequence: CASSFGTSGDGELFF. CDR3 nucleotide sequence: TGTGCCAGCAGCTTCGGGACTAGCGGGGACGGGGAGCTGTTTTTT.

CDR3: CASSFSGSETDTQYF. Written as DNA, the CDR3 is TGCGCCAGCAGCTTTTCGGGGTCTGAGACAGATACGCAGTATTTT. The chain has TRBV5-1 and TRBJ2-3; TRBD2 is a possible D gene (5 bases). In germline, CDR1 is SGHRS, CDR2 YFSETQ. The CDR3 is 15 residues long. The V end lost 2 bases, the J end lost 3 bases, and 13 bases lay between the germline ends.

There are many counts of this clonotype. The V and J genes are TRBV19 and TRBJ1-2; tentatively, D is TRBD1 (5 bases). This CDR3 is 15 amino acids long. Germline V gives CDR1 LNHDA, CDR2 SQIVND (reference sequence). Trimming stripped 5 bases from V and 3 bases from J, with 16 bases between. In nucleotides, the CDR3 is TGTGCCAGTAGTCACCGCCCGACAGAATACTATGGCTACACCTTC. Amino acid sequence: CASSHRPTEYYGYTF.

The rearrangement uses TRBV10-3 and TRBJ1-2, with D unresolved. CDR1 ENHRY and CDR2 SYGVKD come from the germline V gene. V lost 11 bases and J 8 bases, leaving 15 bases between the germline ends. The CDR3 runs to 11 residues. The CDR3 DNA follows: TGTGCCGTGGACTCCTCCGCGGGCTACACCTTC. Amino acids: CAVDSSAGYTF.

The chain has TRBV20-1 and TRBJ2-7, with 9 bases aligning to TRBD1. This CDR3 has 14 amino acids. Per germline, CDR1 DFQATT and CDR2 SNEGSKA (reference sequence). V lost 3 bases and J lost 3; bases outside the gene matches: 6. For the CDR3, the DNA is TGCAGTGCTAGTTCTGGGACAGGGCTCTACGAGCAGTACTTC. Translating gives CSASSGTGLYEQYF.

This clonotype was observed at least ten times. This rearrangement joins TRBV7-9 to TRBJ1-1; TRBD1 matches at 7 bases. V trimming: 1 base; J trimming: 11 bases; junction bases outside the gene matches: 7. CDR3 length: 13 residues. Germline CDR1 reads SEHNR; CDR2 reads FQNEAQ (reference sequence). This CDR3 is CASSLGGDSVAFF. The CDR3 region has the DNA TGTGCCAGCAGCTTAGGGGGGGACAGTGTTGCTTTCTTT.

This clonotype has a count of ten or more. The chain employs TRBV20-1 and TRBJ2-6; the D gene is possibly TRBD1 (6 bases). The CDR3 is 16 residues long. Germline CDR1 DFQATT, CDR2 SNEGSKA (reference sequence). Trimming removed 6 bases from V and 4 bases from J, with 19 bases in between. The CDR3 loop is CSASPGTLVGANVLTF. CDR3 coding DNA: TGCAGTGCCAGTCCCGGGACACTCGTCGGGGCCAACGTCCTGACTTTC.

This chain links TRBV18 with TRBJ2-3; weak D call: TRBD1 (5 bases). V lost 8 bases to trimming and J lost 6 bases, with 9 bases between them. The CDR3 covers 11 residues. CDR1 KGHSH and CDR2 LQKENI come from the germline V gene. The CDR3 region has the DNA TGTGCCAGCCGAAGGGGTGATACGCAGTATTTT. Protein sequence: CASRRGDTQYF.

This clonotype was observed many times. The chain couples TRBV6-5 to TRBJ2-7, with a tentative D call TRBD1 (6 bases). V was clipped by 7 bases and J by 2 bases, with 12 bases between them. The germline gives CDR1 MNHEY, CDR2 SVGAGI. The CDR3 consists of 13 residues. CDR3 residues: CASINRATYEQYF. DNA for the CDR3: TGTGCCAGCATTAACAGGGCGACCTACGAGCAGTACTTC.

This clonotype occurred many times. The chain combines TRBV2 with TRBJ2-3; D gene uncertain. V was clipped by 3 bases and J by 4 bases, with 8 bases between them. The CDR3 length is 13 residues. Germline V gene sequence: CDR1 SNHLY, CDR2 FYNNEI. The DNA of the CDR3 is TGTGCCAGCAGTGATCAAGTTCCAGATACGCAGTATTTT. Protein product: CASSDQVPDTQYF.

This clonotype was found many times. The chain joins TRBV2 to TRBJ1-2, with D unresolved. V lost 3 bases, J lost 0 bases, and 14 bases lay in between. The CDR3 spans 16 residues. Germline CDR1 reads SNHLY; CDR2 reads FYNNEI. CDR3 sequence reads: CASSDRQSLTNYGYTF. In DNA, the CDR3 is TGTGCCAGCAGTGATCGGCAGAGTCTCACTAACTATGGCTACACCTTC.

The table lists this clonotype with many counts. This rearrangement joins TRBV19 to TRBJ2-2, with D unresolved. The CDR3 has 13 residues. V lost 7 bases, J lost 3 bases, and 9 bases lay in between. From germline, CDR1 is LNHDA and CDR2 SQIVND (reference sequence). CDR3 in amino acids: CASTPIDTGELFF. CDR3 DNA sequence: TGTGCCAGTACCCCCATTGACACCGGGGAGCTGTTTTTT.

The chain links TRBV12-3 or TRBV12-4 to TRBJ2-5; D is unresolved. V shed 3 bases and J shed 4 bases, with 24 bases lying between them. The CDR3 totals 18 residues. The CDR3 loop is CASSFKGLGNRLRETQYF. CDR3 DNA: TGTGCCAGCAGTTTCAAGGGCCTAGGGAATCGACTCCGAGAGACCCAGTACTTC.

The chain employs TRBV6-5 and TRBJ2-1; no clear D gene. V lost 2 bases, J lost 6 bases, and 2 bases lay in between. CDR3 length: 11 residues. CDR1 is MNHEY, CDR2 SVGAGI, per germline. The CDR3 nucleotides are TGTGCCAGCAGTTACGCCAATGAGCAGTTCTTC. Translated, it gives CASSYANEQFF.

This clonotype was observed a single time. V is TRBV30 and J is TRBJ1-2; 7 bases are shared with TRBD1. CDR1 is GTSNPN, CDR2 SVGIG, per germline (reference sequence). V gave up 5 bases and J gave up 4 bases; unmatched junction bases: 4. The CDR3 sequence is 12 residues long. The CDR3 reads CAWDGQAYGYTF. The CDR3 DNA follows: TGTGCCTGGGATGGACAGGCCTATGGCTACACCTTC.

Ten or more counts support this clonotype. The chain has TRBV19 and TRBJ1-6; TRBD1 agrees at 8 bases. The CDR3 length is 13 residues. V shed 7 bases, J shed 8 bases, and the junction held 4 bases outside the gene matches. Germline V lookup: CDR1 LNHDA, CDR2 SQIVND (reference sequence). This CDR3 reads CASTDRGDSPLHF. The DNA of the CDR3 is TGTGCCAGTACAGACAGGGGCGATTCACCCCTCCACTTT.